This TCR beta chain derives from a study of T-cell reconstitution after alpha-beta-depleted transplantation in children (dated by TCRdb to the mid-2010s). A note on the overall study: T-cell immune reconstitution after TCRalphabeta/CD19-depleted allogeneic hematopoietic cell transplantation in children was quantitatively tracked in the study by means of TCR repertoire profiling.

This clonotype was observed at least ten times. Its antigen is still unknown. The sample holds no much larger clone one base away, and base qualities are not on file. The germline V gene encodes CDR1 DFQATT and CDR2 SNEGSKA (reference sequence). CDR3 length: 15 amino acids, cysteine to phenylalanine. Solely the CDR3 DNA is kept, with 45 bases framed from the first base. The V end gives up 3 bases and the J end 4 bases, leaving 1 base in the junction not matched to a gene. Library preparation employed PCR. The sample was run on an Illumina HiSeq 2500. Molecular barcoding was employed in the preparation of TCR libraries, with unique molecular identifiers being used to normalize TCRbeta repertoire quantification. In TCRdb, the public reads were trimmed at Q25 with fastp and aligned with MiXCR, with productive beta chains retained. One record per CDR3 amino acid sequence lists the most common genes and DNA. The sample yields about 120,000 distinct CDR3 sequences; under 13% were counted once. The leading ten clones occupy 8% of the sample.

Sequencing was performed on PBMCs from the stem cell graft donor, taken from the stem cell graft. The sequence was obtained from a human donor who donated a stem cell graft to a child with acute lymphoblastic leukemia. The rearranged segments are TRBV20-1 and TRBJ2-1, with TRBD2 matching 15 junction bases. The bases are TGCAGTGCTAGGGGGACTAGCGGGAGGTACAATGAGCAGTTCTTC. The encoded protein is CSARGTSGRYNEQFF.